The T cell receptor beta chain under discussion was sequenced for a study of T-cell reconstitution after alpha-beta-depleted transplantation in children (TCRdb year 2016). Regarding the study in general: Using TCR repertoire profiling, the study quantitatively followed how T-cell immune reconstitution unfolded in children after TCRalphabeta/CD19-depleted allogeneic hematopoietic cell transplantation.

Results and caveats for the whole study, not just this receptor: In some patients, the high TCRbeta diversity seen at day 60 was put down to recipient T cells and intrathymic progenitors that had survived conditioning. The apparently early recovery of alphabetaT-cell counts about two months after transplant reportedly depended on only several hundred rapidly expanded clones that came from non-depleted graft cells. Hyperexpanded clone frequencies declined over subsequent months; after one year, T-cell counts and TCRbeta diversity were mostly attributed to newly produced T cells.

The cysteine opens and the phenylalanine closes a CDR3 of 16 amino acids. The read is trimmed to its CDR3 DNA, 48 bases read in frame from base 1. CDR1 KGHDR and CDR2 SFDVKD were looked up in the germline V gene. V is cut back by 4 bases and J by 5 bases, with 10 bases in the junction unmatched. The library was generated by PCR. TCRdb names Illumina HiSeq 2500 as the instrument used. TCR libraries were prepared with molecular barcoding, using unique molecular identifiers to normalize TCRbeta repertoire quantification. The public reads were quality trimmed at Q25 with fastp and then assembled into clones with MiXCR by TCRdb, keeping productive beta chains. Merged by CDR3 protein, the rows form single entries marked with the most common genes and DNA. The sample table holds some 120,000 distinct CDR3 sequences, of which about a tenth were seen once. Approximately 25% of the sample comes from the top ten.

This clonotype came up a few times. Its antigen is still unknown. One base away there is no much larger clone; base qualities are not given. The meaning of the sample's treatment or condition label: allogeneic hematopoietic cell transplantation with graft depleted of TCRalphabeta T cells and CD19 B cells. The transplant recipients were children given TCRalphabeta/CD19-depleted allogeneic hematopoietic cell grafts. Sample: PBMCs, mostly from graft donor cells, taken 180 days after TCRalphabeta/CD19-depleted stem cell transplant. The V gene is TRBV24-1 and the J gene is TRBJ2-5; 9 bases in the junction line up with TRBD1. The receptor comes from a girl in the first two years of life who had a stem cell transplant for combined immunodeficiency, so the T cells may come from the graft donor. The CDR3 protein: CATSDRGTGRRETQYF. At the DNA level, the sequence is TGTGCCACCAGTGACCGCGGGACAGGGAGGCGCGAGACCCAGTACTTC.